This section outlines one T cell receptor beta chain sequence together with its context. A second PCR, run for roughly 7 to 12 cycles, used a sample-barcoded 5' primer plus a J-beta primer mix. TCRdb re-called the 5' RACE reads through MiXCR, storing one row per CDR3 protein. The repertoire holds approximately 800,000 distinct CDR3 sequences, just under 25% seen once, with 3% to 4% in the top ten. The sample is drawn from a study of blood T cells in healthy people across ages. This sample was shared with a second study, whose subject was T cells of mothers and their children. That study reports: Biologically related mothers and children overlapped slightly more than unrelated pairs, a non-significant difference.

The material sequenced was blood. This TCR was sampled from a boy between 5 and 17 years old in good health.

The CDR3 here is CASSFGPTQYF. The CDR3 region has the DNA TGTGCCAGCAGTTTTGGCCCTACCCAGTACTTC. The chain recombines TRBV12-3 or TRBV12-4 with TRBJ2-5; D not resolved. Trimming removed 3 bases from V and 8 bases from J, with 7 bases in between. The CDR3 is made up of 11 amino acids.